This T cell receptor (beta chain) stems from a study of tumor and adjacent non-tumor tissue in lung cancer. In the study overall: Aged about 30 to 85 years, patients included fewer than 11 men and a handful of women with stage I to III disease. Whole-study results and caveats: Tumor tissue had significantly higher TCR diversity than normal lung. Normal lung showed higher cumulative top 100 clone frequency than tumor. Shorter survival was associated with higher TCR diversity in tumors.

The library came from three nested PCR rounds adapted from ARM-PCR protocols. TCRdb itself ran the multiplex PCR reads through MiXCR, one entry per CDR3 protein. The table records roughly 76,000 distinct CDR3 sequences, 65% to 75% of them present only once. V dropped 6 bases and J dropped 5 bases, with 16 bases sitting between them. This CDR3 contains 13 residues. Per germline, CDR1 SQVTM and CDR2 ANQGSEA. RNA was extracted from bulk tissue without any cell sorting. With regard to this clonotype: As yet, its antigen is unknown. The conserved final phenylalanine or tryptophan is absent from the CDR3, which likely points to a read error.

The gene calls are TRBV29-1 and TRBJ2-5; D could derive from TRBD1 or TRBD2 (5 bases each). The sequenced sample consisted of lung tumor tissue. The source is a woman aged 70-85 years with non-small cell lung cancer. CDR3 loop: CSVDSGGAETQYL. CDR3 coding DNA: TGCAGCGTCGACAGTGGGGGAGCGGAGACCCAGTACCTC.